These T cell receptor beta chains were read from a single sample in a study of T cells after yellow fever vaccination. TCRdb re-called the 5' RACE reads through MiXCR, storing one row per CDR3 protein. The data show hundreds of thousands of distinct CDR3 sequences, around an eighth seen once. Sample: PBMCs, taken on the day of the yellow fever booster vaccination. These receptors came from a man between 25 and 39 years old who received the YFV17D yellow fever vaccine. The CDR3 runs from the conserved cysteine through the conserved F or W. The order of the fields is J gene, CDR3 length, D gene, V gene, clone size, CDR3 DNA, CDR3 protein. The D gene is left open where the match is weak. Only some rows state a clone size, as once, few, many or a class for expanded clones.

TRBJ1-2 | 17 | NA | TRBV20-1 | NA | TGCAGTGCTAGAGGTCCTCACGCTATGGGGGCCTACTATGGCTACACCTTC | CSARGPHAMGAYYGYTF
TRBJ1-2 | 15 | NA | TRBV13 | few | TGTGCCAGCAGCCCGCCGGATAGACAGATCTATGGCTACACCTTC | CASSPPDRQIYGYTF
TRBJ2-7 | 13 | NA | TRBV7-9 | few | TGTGCCAGCAGCCAAGGGGTCAACTACGAGCAGTACTTC | CASSQGVNYEQYF
TRBJ2-5 | 17 | NA | TRBV5-4 | few | TGTGCCAGCAGCTTGGAGAGGTCCTCCGGTTACCAAGAGACCCAGTACTTC | CASSLERSSGYQETQYF
TRBJ2-3 | 14 | TRBD2 | TRBV7-3 | few | TGTGCCAGCAGGCGACTAGCAGTCACAGATACGCAGTATTTT | CASRRLAVTDTQYF
TRBJ1-2 | 18 | NA | TRBV4-3 | NA | TGCGCCAGCAGCCCCAGTGGGGCCGGGGGCGGATTCTACTATGGCTACACCTTC | CASSPSGAGGGFYYGYTF
TRBJ2-5 | 13 | TRBD2 | TRBV20-1 | NA | TGCAGTGCTCCTCACGCTAGCGGGGAGACCCAGTACTTC | CSAPHASGETQYF
TRBJ1-1 | 17 | TRBD1 | TRBV7-9 | many | TGTGCCAGCAGCGCCCGGGACAGGAGCATCATGAACACTGAAGCTTTCTTT | CASSARDRSIMNTEAFF
TRBJ2-6 | 16 | NA | TRBV5-1 | few | TGCGCCAGCAGCTTGGAGGTGGCCTCTGGGGCCAACGTCCTGACTTTC | CASSLEVASGANVLTF
TRBJ2-1 | 13 | TRBD1 | TRBV19 | few | TGTGCCAGTAGTACCAACAGGGGCGATGAGCAGTTCTTC | CASSTNRGDEQFF
TRBJ2-1 | 15 | TRBD2 | TRBV5-1 | NA | TGCGCCAGCACCCCGGGGGGGAGGGAATACAATGAGCAGTTCTTC | CASTPGGREYNEQFF
TRBJ2-7 | 12 | NA | TRBV5-1 | many | TGCGCCAGCAGCTTGGACGGCTACGAGCAGTACTTC | CASSLDGYEQYF
TRBJ2-1 | 19 | NA | TRBV7-6 | few | TGTGCCAGCAGCTTAGCGCATTCGGGAGACAGTTTCTCCTACAATGAGCAGTTCTTC | CASSLAHSGDSFSYNEQFF
TRBJ2-3 | 14 | NA | TRBV6-2/TRBV6-3 | few | TGTGCCAGCAGTTACCGGAGGGTAGGAGATACGCAGTATTTT | CASSYRRVGDTQYF
TRBJ1-4 | 13 | NA | TRBV7-2 | few | TGTGCCAGCTCCCTAAGCCATAGTGAAAAACTGTTTTTT | CASSLSHSEKLFF
TRBJ1-2 | 15 | TRBD1 | TRBV4-3 | NA | TGCGCCAGCAGCCAGGAGGACAGGGGGCGTGGGGGCTACACCTTC | CASSQEDRGRGGYTF
TRBJ2-7 | 13 | NA | TRBV20-1 | few | TGCAGTGCTAGGTCCTCTCACGCATACGAGCAGTACTTC | CSARSSHAYEQYF
TRBJ2-7 | 15 | TRBD1 | TRBV5-1 | NA | TGCGCCAGCAGCTTGGTAACGGACAGGGCCAACGAGCAGTACTTC | CASSLVTDRANEQYF
TRBJ2-1 | 16 | TRBD2 | TRBV27 | NA | TGTGCCAGCAGTACTCGTGGGACTAGCTCCTACAATGAGCAGTTCTTC | CASSTRGTSSYNEQFF
TRBJ2-7 | 15 | TRBD2 | TRBV7-2 | few | TGTGCCAGCAGCACCCACCGTAGCGGGGGCTACGAGCAGTACTTC | CASSTHRSGGYEQYF
TRBJ2-3 | 12 | NA | TRBV9 | many | TGTGCCAGCAGCGCCGGGGGAGATACGCAGTATTTT | CASSAGGDTQYF
TRBJ1-5 | 13 | NA | TRBV6-5 | NA | TGTGCCAGCAGTTACGGTCCAAATCAGCCCCAGCATTTT | CASSYGPNQPQHF
TRBJ2-7 | 14 | NA | TRBV10-3 | few | TGTGCCATCAGTTACGGACGGAGCTCCTACGAGCAGTACTTC | CAISYGRSSYEQYF
TRBJ2-3 | 14 | NA | TRBV9 | NA | TGTGCCAGCAGCGTAGTGTCCGGAATTGGCCCGCAGTATTTT | CASSVVSGIGPQYF
TRBJ2-1 | 13 | NA | TRBV27 | few | TGTGCCAGCAGTCTTACTCCCGGGACCAAGCAGTTCTTC | CASSLTPGTKQFF
TRBJ2-7 | 19 | TRBD2 | TRBV2 | few | TGTGCCAGCAGAACATCCGGACTAGCGGGAGGCCAGATCTCCTACGAGCAGTACTTC | CASRTSGLAGGQISYEQYF
TRBJ1-5 | 14 | TRBD1 | TRBV28 | few | TGTGCCAGCAGTTCCCCAGGGGGGAGTCAGCCCCAGCATTTT | CASSSPGGSQPQHF
TRBJ2-1 | 16 | NA | TRBV20-1 | NA | TGCAGTGCTAGAGATACGATAGCAGATACCTACAATGAGCAGTTCTTC | CSARDTIADTYNEQFF
TRBJ2-5 | 15 | TRBD2 | TRBV5-1 | many | TGCGCCAGCAGCTTGGCACTAGCGGCCCGAGAGACCCAGTACTTC | CASSLALAARETQYF
TRBJ1-1 | 18 | TRBD1 | TRBV27 | few | TGTGCCAGCACCAAAAGAGAGGGACAGGGAAGAATGAACACTGAAGCTTTCTTT | CASTKREGQGRMNTEAFF
TRBJ2-3 | 15 | NA | TRBV5-1 | NA | TGCGCCAGCAGCTTGTCGGGGGCGTCCATTGATACGCAGTATTTT | CASSLSGASIDTQYF
TRBJ2-3 | 12 | NA | TRBV5-1 | few | TGCGCCAGCAGCTTGACATTACCAACGCAGTATTTT | CASSLTLPTQYF
TRBJ1-1 | 15 | TRBD1 | TRBV6-1 | NA | TGTGCCAGCACCTTTAGGGACAGGGAAGGCACTGAAGCCTTCTTT | CASTFRDREGTEAFF
TRBJ2-7 | 12 | NA | TRBV7-2 | many | TGCGCCAGCAGCTTCCCATCCTACGAGCAGTACTTC | CASSFPSYEQYF
TRBJ1-5 | 15 | NA | TRBV30 | NA | TGTGCCTGGAGTGTATTTTCCAAGATCAATCAGCCCCAGCATTTT | CAWSVFSKINQPQHF
TRBJ2-3 | 16 | NA | TRBV7-8 | many | TGTGCCAGCAGCTTACGACTAAGCGGGCCCACAGATACGCAGTATTTT | CASSLRLSGPTDTQYF
TRBJ2-2 | 17 | TRBD2 | TRBV3-1 | NA | TGTGCCAGCAGCCCCTTTGTGGGGAGGGCCTACACCGGGGAGCTGTTTTTT | CASSPFVGRAYTGELFF
TRBJ2-1 | 19 | NA | TRBV7-2 | few | TGTGCCAGCAGCTTACCGCAAAACCAGGGTCCCTTATTATACAATGAGCAGTTCTTC | CASSLPQNQGPLLYNEQFF
TRBJ2-2 | 17 | TRBD2 | TRBV7-2 | NA | TGTGCCAGCAGCTTATTTATTTCGGTAGCGGGGACCGGGGAGCTGTTTTTT | CASSLFISVAGTGELFF
TRBJ1-1 | 16 | NA | TRBV2 | few | TGTGCCAGCAGTGGCGCTTTAACAGGCTGGAACACTGAAGCTTTCTTT | CASSGALTGWNTEAFF
TRBJ2-7 | 15 | TRBD1 | TRBV5-4 | NA | TGTGCCAGCAGCCACTGGGGACAGGGAGGCCACGAGCAGTACTTC | CASSHWGQGGHEQYF
TRBJ2-1 | 14 | NA | TRBV12-3/TRBV12-4 | few | TGTGCCAGCAGTATTACCGGGCCCTTGATTGAGCAGTTCTTC | CASSITGPLIEQFF
TRBJ1-1 | 13 | NA | TRBV19 | few | TGTGCCAGTAAACGAGCAGGAGGCACTGAAGCTTTCTTT | CASKRAGGTEAFF
TRBJ1-1 | 13 | TRBD1 | TRBV29-1 | NA | TGCAGCGCTTGGACAGGGGCGAACACTGAAGCTTTCTTT | CSAWTGANTEAFF
TRBJ2-5 | 13 | NA | TRBV7-9 | few | TGTGCCAGCAGCAATACCCCTCGGGAGACCCAGTACTTC | CASSNTPRETQYF
TRBJ1-1 | 15 | TRBD1 | TRBV18 | NA | TGTGCCAGCTCACAGGAGACAGGGATGGACACTGAAGCTTTCTTT | CASSQETGMDTEAFF
TRBJ2-2 | 16 | TRBD1 | TRBV19 | NA | TGTGCCAGTAGACTTACGGGACAGGTGAACACCGGGGAGCTGTTTTTT | CASRLTGQVNTGELFF
TRBJ2-5 | 20 | TRBD2 | TRBV4-2 | few | TGTGCCAGCAGCCCATGGACTCGGAGGACTAGCGGGAGTGGGGGAGAGACCCAGTACTTC | CASSPWTRRTSGSGGETQYF
TRBJ2-7 | 17 | NA | TRBV7-9 | NA | TGTGCCAGCAGCCTCGGAGCAGTACGGGACAAGGACTACGAGCAGTACTTC | CASSLGAVRDKDYEQYF
TRBJ1-4 | 16 | TRBD1 | TRBV15 | few | TGTGCCCGCCGGGACAGGGTCCCTGCAACTAATGAAAAACTGTTTTTT | CARRDRVPATNEKLFF
TRBJ1-1 | 14 | TRBD1 | TRBV7-9 | many | TGTGCCAGCAGCCCCAGGGGGCTGAACACTGAAGCTTTCTTT | CASSPRGLNTEAFF
TRBJ2-3 | 15 | TRBD2 | TRBV19 | NA | TGTGCCAGTACAGGTATAGCGGGAGGTATAGATACGCAGTATTTT | CASTGIAGGIDTQYF
TRBJ2-7 | 15 | TRBD2 | TRBV5-1 | few | TGCGCCAGCAGCACACCGGGACTAGCGAGCTACGAGCAGTACTTC | CASSTPGLASYEQYF
TRBJ2-2 | 16 | NA | TRBV24-1 | few | TGTGCCACCAGTGAGGCCGGGACACTGAACACCGGGGAGCTGTTTTTT | CATSEAGTLNTGELFF
TRBJ1-3 | 15 | NA | TRBV7-9 | few | TGTGCCAGCAGCCCCTTCGCCATCTCTGGAAACACCATATATTTT | CASSPFAISGNTIYF
TRBJ1-6 | 15 | NA | TRBV18 | NA | TGTGCCAGCTCCCAATACCGGGAAGATAATTCACCCCTCCACTTT | CASSQYREDNSPLHF
TRBJ2-1 | 12 | NA | TRBV7-2 | few | TGTGCCAGCAGCCGTCCATTAGCGGAGCAGTTCTTC | CASSRPLAEQFF
TRBJ2-3 | 14 | TRBD2 | TRBV2 | few | TGTGCCAGCACCGGGACTAGCCCCACAGATACGCAGTATTTT | CASTGTSPTDTQYF
TRBJ1-5 | 15 | NA | TRBV5-5 | few | TGTGCCAGCAGCTTGGGGACAACTGGCAATCAGCCCCAGCATTTT | CASSLGTTGNQPQHF
TRBJ2-7 | 13 | NA | TRBV2 | many | TGTGCCAGCAGTGAGACGACGGCCTACGAGCAGTACTTC | CASSETTAYEQYF